This section outlines one TCR beta chain sequence together with its context. Antigen specificity is unknown. 60 Vbeta and 13 Jbeta primers were used in PCR. Clones were read by immunoSEQ multiplex PCR, and TCRdb kept only the in-frame ones, dropping some. In the table there are 150,000 to 200,000 clones, about 87% of which are singletons. The V and J ends lost 5 bases and 7 bases, in that order; junction bases with no gene match: 7. CDR3 length: 14 residues. Germline V gene lookup returns CDR1 SEHNR and CDR2 FQNEAQ (reference sequence). The data stem from a study of cytomegalovirus exposure and HLA in healthy donors. Study-wide points: It was 160 or so TCR beta chains that were listed as cytomegalovirus-associated. Data from an earlier analysis indicated that most TCR beta V segments were productive either about 90% or about 30% of the time. According to a later analysis, donors in an Asian-associated ancestry cluster reportedly had fewer N-insertions than the roughly 720-donor mean.

The V gene is TRBV7-9, the J gene TRBJ1-4; 7 bases are shared with TRBD1. The specimen was PBMCs. The receptor comes from a woman between 18 and 29 years old in good health and CMV-seronegative. CDR3 sequence reads: CASSRDSWAEKLFF. The CDR3 nucleotides are TGTGCCAGCAGCCGGGACAGTTGGGCTGAAAAACTGTTTTTT.